Listed below are T cell receptor beta chains from one sample, sequenced in a study of long-term antiretroviral therapy in people with HIV. This table comes from immunoSEQ multiplex PCR, and its TCRdb copy is limited to in-frame clones, with some not included. This table holds 45,000 or so clones, 85% to 95% found once. Specimen: unsorted PBMCs, collected roughly 9.4 years after starting antiretroviral therapy. The receptors here all came from a man aged 30 to 39 with HIV. Each CDR3 is given with its conserved first and last residue.

v_call cdr3_aa
TRBV5-1 CASSSAGTEAFF
TRBV2 CASKWRVETQYF
TRBV19 CASSTRPGQELVDPGYTF
TRBV5-1 CASSARGRGYTF
TRBV5-8 CASHADSYEQYF
TRBV7-9 CASSPRQLGQNSPLHF
TRBV6-1 CASSEALGTDTQYF
TRBV19 CASSWQFSSGNTIYF
TRBV7-9 CASSLDVTQGAAFF
TRBV6-1 CATTNEKLFF
TRBV28 CATQASPNSPLHF
TRBV5-8 CARDDRGGEQYF
TRBV6-1 CASSLGPTYYEQYF
TRBV21-1 CASSKAPGPYSYNEQFF
TRBV7-9 CASSSQGYEQYF
TRBV5-4 CASRGGLAGSTDTQYF
TRBV6-5 CASSRGSRFGEKLFF
TRBV19 CASTTEGWGNQPQHF
TRBV7-2 CASSQNSWVNPGNTIYF
TRBV18 CASPSPGGDGNTIYF
TRBV7-2 CASSLLGVTEAFF
TRBV6-6 CASKTPGVAEKLFF
TRBV2 CASSSIQGIDGYTF
TRBV28 CASSTVPGQGQPQHF
TRBV5-1 CASSLIPTDTQYF
TRBV19 CASSMNGPTIFPYF
TRBV30 CAWRGGQGLTGELFF
TRBV7-7 CASSPGVNEKLFF